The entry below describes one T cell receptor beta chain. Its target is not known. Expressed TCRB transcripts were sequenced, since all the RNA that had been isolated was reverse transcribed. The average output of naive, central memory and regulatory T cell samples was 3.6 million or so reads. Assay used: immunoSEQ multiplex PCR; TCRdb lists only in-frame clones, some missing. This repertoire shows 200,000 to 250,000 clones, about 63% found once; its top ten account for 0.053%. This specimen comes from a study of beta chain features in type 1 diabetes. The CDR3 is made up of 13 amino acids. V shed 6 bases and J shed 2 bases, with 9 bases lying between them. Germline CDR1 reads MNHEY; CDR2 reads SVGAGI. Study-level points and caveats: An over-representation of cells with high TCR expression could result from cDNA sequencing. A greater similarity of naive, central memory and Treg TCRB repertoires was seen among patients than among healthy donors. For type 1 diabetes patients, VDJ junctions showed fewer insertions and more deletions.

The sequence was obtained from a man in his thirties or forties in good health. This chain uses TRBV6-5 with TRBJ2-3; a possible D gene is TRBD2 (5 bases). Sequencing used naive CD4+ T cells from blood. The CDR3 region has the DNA TGTGCCAGCAGCCGTAGCGACACAGATACGCAGTATTTT. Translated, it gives CASSRSDTDTQYF.